The clone carrying this T cell receptor (beta chain) occurred a few times. The antigen is unknown. Germline V gives CDR1 KGHSH, CDR2 LQKENI. V shed 3 bases and J 2 bases; nucleotides not matched to a gene: 13. The CDR3 is made up of 18 amino acids. TCRdb reprocessed the reads via MiXCR and lists one record per CDR3 protein. The table records approximately 260,000 distinct CDR3 sequences, 22% of them present only once. The data originate from a study of T cell repertoires in cytomegalovirus infection. Background on the study: HLA-B-restricted CMV epitopes that are well studied were used alongside recently identified HLA-C-restricted ones. CMV infection together with matching HLA type was indicated by public TCR beta signatures.

Points from the study as a whole: There were carriers of CMV plus the relevant HLA, and cumulative public TCR beta family frequency identified them. There were HLA-C-restricted CMV-specific TCR beta clonotypes dominating the ex vivo response.

This receptor was identified in a human donor in good health (CMV status not recorded). Some clones in this sample may be carry-over from other donors' samples. This sequence joins TRBV18 and TRBJ2-1; 7 bases line up with TRBD2. Sequencing used cultured PBMCs, obtained from culture after CMV antigen stimulation. In nucleotides, the CDR3 is TGTGCCAGCTCACCGTCGAGCGGTAGCGGGCGACCCTACAATGAGCAGTTCTTC. Amino acids: CASSPSSGSGRPYNEQFF.